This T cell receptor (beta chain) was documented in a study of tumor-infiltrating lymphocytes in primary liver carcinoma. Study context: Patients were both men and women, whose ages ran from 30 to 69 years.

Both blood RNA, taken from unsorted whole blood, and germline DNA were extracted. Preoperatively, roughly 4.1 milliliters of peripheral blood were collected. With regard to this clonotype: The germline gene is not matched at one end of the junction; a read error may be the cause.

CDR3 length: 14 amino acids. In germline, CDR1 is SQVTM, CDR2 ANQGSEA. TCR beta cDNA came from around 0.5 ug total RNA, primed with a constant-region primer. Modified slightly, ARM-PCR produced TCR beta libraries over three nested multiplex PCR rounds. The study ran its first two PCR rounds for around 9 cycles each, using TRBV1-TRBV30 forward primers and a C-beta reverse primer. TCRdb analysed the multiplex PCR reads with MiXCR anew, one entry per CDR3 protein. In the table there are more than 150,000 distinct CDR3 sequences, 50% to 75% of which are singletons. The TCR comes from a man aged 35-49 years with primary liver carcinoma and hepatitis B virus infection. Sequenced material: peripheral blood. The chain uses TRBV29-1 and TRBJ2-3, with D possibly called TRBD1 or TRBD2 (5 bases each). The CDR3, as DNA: TGCAGCGTTCATCCGGGGCGGACGCCTGATACACAGTATTTT. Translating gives CSVHPGRTPDTQYF.